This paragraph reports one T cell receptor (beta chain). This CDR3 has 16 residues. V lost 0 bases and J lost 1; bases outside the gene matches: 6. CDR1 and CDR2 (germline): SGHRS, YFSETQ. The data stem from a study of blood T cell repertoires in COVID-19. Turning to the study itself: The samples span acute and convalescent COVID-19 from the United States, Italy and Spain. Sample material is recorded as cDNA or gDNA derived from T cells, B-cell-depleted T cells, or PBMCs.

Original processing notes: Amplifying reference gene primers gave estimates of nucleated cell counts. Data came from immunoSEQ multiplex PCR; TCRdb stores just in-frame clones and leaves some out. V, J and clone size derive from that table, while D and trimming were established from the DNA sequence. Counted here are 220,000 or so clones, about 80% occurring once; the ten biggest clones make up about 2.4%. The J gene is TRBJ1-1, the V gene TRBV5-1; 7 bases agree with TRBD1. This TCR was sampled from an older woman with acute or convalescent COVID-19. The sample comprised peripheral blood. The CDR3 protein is CASSLGLGQRNTEAFF. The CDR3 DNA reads TGCGCCAGCAGCTTGGGGCTGGGACAGCGGAACACTGAAGCTTTCTTT.